The rows below give T cell receptor beta chains drawn from one sample of a study of CD8 T cells in Susac syndrome. TCRdb analysed the immunoSEQ multiplex PCR reads with MiXCR anew, one entry per CDR3 protein. The data hold some 95,000 distinct CDR3 sequences, with 90% to 95% observed a single time. Source material: CD8+ T cells from PBMCs. The receptors here all came from a human donor in good health. CDR3s include the opening cysteine and the closing phenylalanine or tryptophan. A D gene is named only where the DNA matches it firmly. Some rows have no size entry. The others give once, few or many, or a class for an expanded clone.

TRBV10-2	NA	NA	TRBJ2-7	CASSDMGDEQYF	TGCGCCAGCAGTGATATGGGCGACGAGCAGTACTTC
TRBV12-3/TRBV12-4	NA	NA	TRBJ2-3	CASSITGPSDTQYF	TGTGCCAGCAGTATTACCGGGCCATCAGATACGCAGTATTTT
TRBV4-2	NA	NA	TRBJ1-2	CASSQAVGGLDYGYTF	TGTGCCAGCAGCCAAGCCGTTGGGGGGCTGGACTATGGCTACACCTTC
TRBV9	TRBD2	NA	TRBJ2-2	CASNPSGEKSGELFF	TGTGCCAGCAACCCTAGCGGGGAGAAATCCGGGGAGCTGTTTTTT
TRBV6-5	NA	NA	TRBJ1-1	CASSSQGPGLTEAFF	TGTGCCAGCAGTTCCCAAGGCCCGGGCCTCACTGAAGCTTTCTTT
TRBV7-9	TRBD1	once	TRBJ2-4	CASSLALDRGDIQYF	TGTGCCAGCAGCTTAGCCCTGGACAGGGGGGACATTCAGTACTTC
TRBV20-1	TRBD2	NA	TRBJ2-1	CSARQLAGGWNEQFF	TGCAGTGCTCGGCAACTAGCGGGGGGGTGGAATGAGCAGTTCTTC
TRBV4-1	NA	NA	TRBJ2-5	CASSHGNLGQETQYF	TGCGCCAGCAGCCACGGGAACCTTGGGCAAGAGACCCAGTACTTC
TRBV5-4	TRBD2	once	TRBJ2-7	CASSLASGGDTYEQYF	TGTGCCAGCAGCTTGGCTTCGGGGGGGGACACCTACGAGCAGTACTTC
TRBV27	NA	NA	TRBJ1-3	CASSLRRAGNTIYF	TGTGCCAGCAGTTTAAGGAGAGCTGGAAACACCATATATTTT
TRBV29-1	NA	NA	TRBJ2-7	CSVAVSSYEQYF	TGCAGCGTTGCCGTAAGCTCCTACGAGCAGTACTTC
TRBV27	NA	NA	TRBJ1-1	CASSLYPTTEAFF	TGTGCCAGCAGTTTATATCCAACCACTGAAGCTTTCTTT
TRBV7-9	NA	NA	TRBJ2-5	CASSVLAYQETQYF	TGTGCCAGCAGCGTTCTAGCCTACCAAGAGACCCAGTACTTC
TRBV25-1	NA	NA	TRBJ2-3	CASSERGAPTDTQYF	TGTGCCAGCAGTGAGAGGGGGGCCCCCACAGATACGCAGTATTTT
TRBV12-3/TRBV12-4	TRBD2	NA	TRBJ2-7	CASSHSGGDSYEQYF	TGTGCCAGCAGTCATAGCGGGGGGGACTCCTACGAGCAGTACTTC
TRBV7-9	TRBD1	NA	TRBJ1-5	CASSSGTGPRQPQHF	TGTGCCAGCAGCTCCGGGACAGGTCCCCGTCAGCCCCAGCATTTT
TRBV13	NA	medium-sized	TRBJ2-7	CASSSSQGLGYEQYF	TGTGCCAGCAGCTCAAGCCAGGGGTTAGGTTACGAGCAGTACTTC
TRBV9	NA	NA	TRBJ2-3	CASSVGQAGTDTQYF	TGTGCCAGCAGCGTGGGGCAGGCTGGCACAGATACGCAGTATTTT
TRBV9	NA	NA	TRBJ2-7	CASSVDVARTYEQYF	TGTGCCAGCAGCGTTGACGTCGCGCGTACCTACGAGCAGTACTTC
TRBV29-1	TRBD2	NA	TRBJ2-1	CSGVTGLAVNEQFF	TGCAGCGGGGTAACGGGACTAGCGGTAAATGAGCAGTTCTTC
TRBV7-6	TRBD2	NA	TRBJ2-5	CASSFLGLAGEETQYF	TGTGCCAGCAGCTTTCTGGGACTAGCGGGGGAAGAGACCCAGTACTTC
TRBV6-1	NA	NA	TRBJ2-7	CASGETEWSSYEQYF	TGTGCCAGCGGGGAGACCGAATGGAGCTCCTACGAGCAGTACTTC
TRBV4-1	NA	NA	TRBJ2-1	CASSQDQGGRSYNEQFF	TGCGCCAGCAGCCAAGATCAAGGGGGAAGATCCTACAATGAGCAGTTCTTC
TRBV10-3	NA	NA	TRBJ1-1	CAIRRGTEAFF	TGTGCCATCAGGAGGGGGACTGAAGCTTTCTTT
TRBV10-1	TRBD2	NA	TRBJ2-1	CASSESAGGPLPEQFF	TGCGCCAGCAGTGAGTCCGCGGGGGGGCCCTTACCTGAGCAGTTCTTC
TRBV29-1	NA	NA	TRBJ2-3	CSVVPEGGFGTDTQYF	TGCAGCGTTGTCCCCGAGGGGGGGTTTGGGACAGATACGCAGTATTTT
TRBV9	NA	NA	TRBJ2-1	CASSVAEGSSYNEQFF	TGTGCCAGCAGCGTAGCCGAAGGGAGCTCCTACAATGAGCAGTTCTTC
TRBV12-3/TRBV12-4	TRBD1	NA	TRBJ2-1	CASSLVNRGEGNEQFF	TGTGCCAGCAGTCTCGTCAACAGGGGAGAGGGGAATGAGCAGTTCTTC
TRBV27	NA	NA	TRBJ2-1	CASSFGGAGEQFF	TGTGCCAGCAGTTTTGGGGGGGCAGGGGAGCAGTTCTTC
TRBV10-3	NA	NA	TRBJ2-7	CAISDKEAYEQYF	TGTGCCATCAGTGATAAGGAGGCCTACGAGCAGTACTTC
TRBV30	TRBD1	NA	TRBJ2-2	CAWSTGTGFAGELFF	TGTGCCTGGTCGACCGGGACAGGGTTCGCCGGGGAGCTGTTTTTT
TRBV2	TRBD1	NA	TRBJ1-5	CASRDRGYSNQPQHF	TGTGCCAGCAGGGACAGGGGGTATAGCAATCAGCCCCAGCATTTT
TRBV10-3	TRBD2	NA	TRBJ2-1	CAISVTSGVGNEQFF	TGTGCCATCAGTGTTACTAGCGGGGTGGGGAATGAGCAGTTCTTC
TRBV20-1	TRBD1	NA	TRBJ1-5	CSAAGTVPQPQHF	TGCAGTGCCGCTGGGACAGTTCCCCAGCCCCAGCATTTT
TRBV7-9	NA	once	TRBJ2-1	CASSLVAGSNEQFF	TGTGCCAGCAGCTTAGTTGCGGGTTCCAATGAGCAGTTCTTC
TRBV4-1	NA	NA	TRBJ2-2	CASSSPKNTGELFF	TGCGCCAGCAGCTCCCCAAAGAACACCGGGGAGCTGTTTTTT
TRBV5-1	NA	NA	TRBJ2-1	CASSLGPAGYNEQFF	TGCGCCAGCAGCTTGGGACCAGCAGGATACAATGAGCAGTTCTTC
TRBV27	NA	NA	TRBJ1-2	CASSLSRRGHYGYTF	TGTGCCAGCAGTTTATCCCGCAGGGGCCACTATGGCTACACCTTC
TRBV3-1	TRBD2	once	TRBJ2-3	CASSPASGGRTDTQYF	TGTGCCAGCAGCCCTGCTAGCGGGGGGAGGACAGATACGCAGTATTTT
TRBV9	TRBD1	once	TRBJ1-1	CASSEIQGARAEAFF	TGTGCCAGCAGCGAAATACAGGGGGCGAGGGCTGAAGCTTTCTTT
TRBV7-8	NA	NA	TRBJ2-1	CASSLRRRSDNEQFF	TGTGCCAGCAGCTTAAGGCGGCGGAGCGACAATGAGCAGTTCTTC
TRBV19	TRBD1	NA	TRBJ1-2	CASSISTGALTIYGYTF	TGTGCCAGTAGTATAAGCACAGGGGCCCTCACTATCTATGGCTACACCTTC
TRBV12-3/TRBV12-4	NA	once	TRBJ1-5	CASSRMGPNQPQHF	TGTGCCAGCAGTCGGATGGGTCCTAATCAGCCCCAGCATTTT
TRBV13	TRBD1	NA	TRBJ1-1	CASSDRVLNTEAFF	TGTGCCAGCAGCGACAGGGTATTGAACACTGAAGCTTTCTTT
TRBV11-2	TRBD1	NA	TRBJ1-2	CASSGGDRAASGYTF	TGTGCCAGCAGCGGAGGGGACAGGGCCGCTAGCGGCTACACCTTC
TRBV5-1	TRBD1	NA	TRBJ1-1	CASSFSGTVNTEAFF	TGCGCCAGCAGCTTTAGCGGGACAGTCAACACTGAAGCTTTCTTT
TRBV7-9	NA	NA	TRBJ1-5	CASSSWDAPSNQPQHF	TGTGCCAGCAGCTCATGGGACGCGCCGAGCAATCAGCCCCAGCATTTT
TRBV7-6	TRBD1	NA	TRBJ2-2	CASSPPEGATTGELFF	TGTGCCAGCAGCCCTCCCGAGGGGGCCACCACCGGGGAGCTGTTTTTT
TRBV6-5	NA	NA	TRBJ2-7	CASSGGKTYEQYF	TGTGCCAGCTCTGGTGGGAAAACCTACGAGCAGTACTTC
TRBV29-1	NA	NA	TRBJ1-1	CSVRWAGTEAFF	TGCAGCGTCCGCTGGGCCGGCACTGAAGCTTTCTTT
TRBV20-1	NA	NA	TRBJ1-2	CSARVLDGYTF	TGCAGTGCTAGGGTTTTGGATGGCTACACCTTC
TRBV7-9	TRBD1	NA	TRBJ1-1	CASSLDGTAEAFF	TGTGCCAGCAGCCTAGACGGGACAGCTGAAGCTTTCTTT
TRBV4-2	NA	NA	TRBJ2-1	CASSQGSGSEQFF	TGTGCCAGCAGCCAAGGCTCAGGGTCTGAGCAGTTCTTC
TRBV7-2	NA	NA	TRBJ2-7	CASSPIQGPPYEQYF	TGTGCCAGCAGCCCGATACAGGGCCCCCCCTACGAGCAGTACTTC
TRBV27	NA	NA	TRBJ2-7	CATTPGGTFYEQYF	TGTGCCACCACGCCTGGGGGAACCTTCTACGAGCAGTACTTC
TRBV14	TRBD1	NA	TRBJ1-1	CASSQDRGGTEAFF	TGTGCCAGCAGCCAGGACAGGGGTGGGACTGAAGCTTTCTTT
TRBV19	NA	NA	TRBJ1-4	CASRTGLATNEKLFF	TGTGCCAGTAGGACAGGACTAGCAACTAATGAAAAACTGTTTTTT